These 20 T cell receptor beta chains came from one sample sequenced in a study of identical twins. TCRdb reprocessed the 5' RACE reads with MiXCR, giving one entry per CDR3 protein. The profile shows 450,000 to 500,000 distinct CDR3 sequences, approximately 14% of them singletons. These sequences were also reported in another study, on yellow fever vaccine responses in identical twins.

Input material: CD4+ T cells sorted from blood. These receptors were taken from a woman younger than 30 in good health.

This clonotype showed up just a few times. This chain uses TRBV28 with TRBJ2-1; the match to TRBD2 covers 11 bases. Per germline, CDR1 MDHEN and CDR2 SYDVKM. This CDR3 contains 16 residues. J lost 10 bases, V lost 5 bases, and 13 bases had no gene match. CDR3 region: CASSPKTSGTRGEQFF. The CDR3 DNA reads TGTGCCAGCAGTCCAAAGACTAGCGGGACTAGGGGGGAGCAGTTCTTC.

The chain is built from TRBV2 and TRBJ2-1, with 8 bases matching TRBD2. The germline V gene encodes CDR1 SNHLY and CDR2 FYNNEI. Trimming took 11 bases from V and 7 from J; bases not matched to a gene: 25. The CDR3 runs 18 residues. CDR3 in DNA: TGTGCCTTCTGTTTAGCGTGGCGGGGGGTGAAAAACGGTAATGAGCAGTTCTTC. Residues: CAFCLAWRGVKNGNEQFF.

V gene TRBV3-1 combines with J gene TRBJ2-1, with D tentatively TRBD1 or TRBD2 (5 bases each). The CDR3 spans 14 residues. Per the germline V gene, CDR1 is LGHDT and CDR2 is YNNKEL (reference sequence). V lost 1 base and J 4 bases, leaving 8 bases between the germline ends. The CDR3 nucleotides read TGTGCCAGCAGCCAAGGTGGGGGTTACAATGAGCAGTTCTTC. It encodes CASSQGGGYNEQFF.

CDR3: CASSLDPEMGLATYEQYF. CDR3 DNA sequence: TGCGCCAGCAGCTTGGATCCAGAAATGGGACTAGCGACGTACGAGCAGTACTTC. The V gene is TRBV5-1, the J gene TRBJ2-7, with 10 nucleotides matching TRBD2. Germline values: CDR1 SGHRS, CDR2 YFSETQ. CDR3 size: 18 residues. V lost 0 bases and J lost 4; bases outside the gene matches: 13. Full variable domain (outside the CDR3, taken from reference TRBV5-1 and TRBJ2-7): KAGVTQTPRYLIKTRGQQVTLSCSPISGHRSVSWYQQTPGQGLQFLFEYFSETQRNKGNFPGRFSGRQFSNSRSEMNVSTLELGDSALYLCASSLDPEMGLATYEQYFGPGTRLTVT.

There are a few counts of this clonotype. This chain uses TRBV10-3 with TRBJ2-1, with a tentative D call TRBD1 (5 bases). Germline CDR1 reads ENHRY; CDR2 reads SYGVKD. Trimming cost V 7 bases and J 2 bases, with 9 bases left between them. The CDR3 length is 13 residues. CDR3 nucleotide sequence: TGTGCCATCATGGGGCTAGCCTACAATGAGCAGTTCTTC. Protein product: CAIMGLAYNEQFF.

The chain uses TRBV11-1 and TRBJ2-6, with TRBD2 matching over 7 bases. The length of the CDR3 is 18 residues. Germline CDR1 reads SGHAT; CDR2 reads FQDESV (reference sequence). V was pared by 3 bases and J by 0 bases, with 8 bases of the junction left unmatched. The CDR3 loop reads CASSFDQRDYSGANVLTF. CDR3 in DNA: TGTGCCAGCAGCTTCGACCAGCGGGACTACTCTGGGGCCAACGTCCTGACTTTC.

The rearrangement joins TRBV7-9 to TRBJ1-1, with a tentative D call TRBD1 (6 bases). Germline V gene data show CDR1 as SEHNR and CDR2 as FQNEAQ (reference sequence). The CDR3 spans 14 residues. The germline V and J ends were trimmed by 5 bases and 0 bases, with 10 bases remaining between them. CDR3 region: CASSGQFMNTEAFF. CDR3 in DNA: TGTGCCAGCAGCGGACAGTTCATGAACACTGAAGCTTTCTTT.

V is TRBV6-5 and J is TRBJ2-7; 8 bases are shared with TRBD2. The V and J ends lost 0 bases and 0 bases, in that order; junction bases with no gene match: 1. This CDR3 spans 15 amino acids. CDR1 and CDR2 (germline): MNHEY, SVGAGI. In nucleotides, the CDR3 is TGTGCCAGCAGTTACTCGGGGACTAGCTCCTACGAGCAGTACTTC. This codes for CASSYSGTSSYEQYF.

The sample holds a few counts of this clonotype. In DNA form, the CDR3 reads TGTGCCAGCAGCCCTGTGGGTAGGACTACCCTTTACAATGAGCAGTTCTTC. Protein product: CASSPVGRTTLYNEQFF. The V call is TRBV7-2, the J call TRBJ2-1; tentative D call: TRBD2 (6 bases). From germline, CDR1 is SGHTA and CDR2 FQGNSA. Trimming took off 5 bases at V and 4 bases at J, with 21 bases between the two ends. The CDR3 has 17 residues. Based on the CDR3 plus reference TRBV7-2 and TRBJ2-1, the full variable domain is GAGVSQSPSNKVTEKGKDVELRCDPISGHTALYWYRQSLGQGLEFLIYFQGNSAPDKSGLPSDRFSAERTGGSVSTLTIQRTQQEDSAVYLCASSPVGRTTLYNEQFFGPGTRLTVL.

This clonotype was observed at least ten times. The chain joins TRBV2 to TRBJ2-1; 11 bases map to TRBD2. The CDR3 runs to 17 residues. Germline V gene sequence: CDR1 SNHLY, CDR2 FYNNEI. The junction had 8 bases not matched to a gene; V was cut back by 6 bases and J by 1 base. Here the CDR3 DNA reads TGTGCCAGCAGCACCCGTCGACTAGCGGGATCCTACAATGAGCAGTTCTTC. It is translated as CASSTRRLAGSYNEQFF.

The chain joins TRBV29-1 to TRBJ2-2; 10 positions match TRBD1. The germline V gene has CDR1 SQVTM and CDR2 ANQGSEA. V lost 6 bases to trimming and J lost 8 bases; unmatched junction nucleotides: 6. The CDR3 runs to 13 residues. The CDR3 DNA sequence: TGCAGCGTCAGGACAGGGGGTGGAGGGGAGCTGTTTTTT. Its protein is CSVRTGGGGELFF.

This CDR3 reads CSARAEYSPLHF. In nucleotides, the CDR3 is TGCAGTGCTAGAGCCGAATATTCACCCCTCCACTTT. This chain links TRBV20-1 with TRBJ1-6, with unresolved D. Germline CDR1 and CDR2: DFQATT and SNEGSKA (reference sequence). With 1 base removed from V and 8 bases from J, the gap between germline ends came to 6 bases. This CDR3 spans 12 amino acids.

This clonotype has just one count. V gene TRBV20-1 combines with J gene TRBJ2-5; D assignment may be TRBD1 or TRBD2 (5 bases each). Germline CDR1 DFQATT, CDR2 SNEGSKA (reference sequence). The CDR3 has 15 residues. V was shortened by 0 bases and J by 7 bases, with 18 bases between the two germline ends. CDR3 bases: TGCAGTGCTAGAGATATGAGGGGCGTGATGGGGACCCAGTACTTC. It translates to CSARDMRGVMGTQYF.

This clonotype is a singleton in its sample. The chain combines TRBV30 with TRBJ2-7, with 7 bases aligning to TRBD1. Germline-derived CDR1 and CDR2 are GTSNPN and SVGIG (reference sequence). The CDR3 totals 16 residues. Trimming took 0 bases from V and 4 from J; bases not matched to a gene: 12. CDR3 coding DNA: TGTGCCTGGAGTGTTCTAAGGTCGGGACAGCGTTACGAGCAGTACTTC. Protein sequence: CAWSVLRSGQRYEQYF.

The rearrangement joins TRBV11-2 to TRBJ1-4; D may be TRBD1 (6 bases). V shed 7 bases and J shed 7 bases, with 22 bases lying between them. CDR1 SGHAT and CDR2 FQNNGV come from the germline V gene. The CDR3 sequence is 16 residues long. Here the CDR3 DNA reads TGTGCCAGCACCCCCCCGGGGGGGCAGACTCGTGAAAAACTGTTTTTT. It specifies CASTPPGGQTREKLFF.

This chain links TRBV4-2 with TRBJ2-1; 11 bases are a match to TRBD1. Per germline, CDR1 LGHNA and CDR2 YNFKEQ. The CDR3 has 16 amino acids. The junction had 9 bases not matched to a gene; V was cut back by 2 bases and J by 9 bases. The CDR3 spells CASSQTPGQGDGEQFF. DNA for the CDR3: TGTGCCAGCAGCCAAACGCCGGGACAGGGGGACGGTGAGCAGTTCTTC.

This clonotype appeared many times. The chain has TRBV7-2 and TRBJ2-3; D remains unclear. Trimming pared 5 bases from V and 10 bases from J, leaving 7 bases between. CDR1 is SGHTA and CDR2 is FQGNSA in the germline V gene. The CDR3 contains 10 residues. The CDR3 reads CASSTPPQYF. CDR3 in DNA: TGTGCCAGCAGCACCCCTCCGCAGTATTTT.

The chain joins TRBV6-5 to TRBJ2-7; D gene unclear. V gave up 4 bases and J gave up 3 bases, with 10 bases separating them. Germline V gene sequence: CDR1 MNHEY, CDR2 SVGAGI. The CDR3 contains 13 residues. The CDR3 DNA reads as TGTGCCAGCAGTTTACAGCCGTTCTACGAGCAGTACTTC. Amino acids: CASSLQPFYEQYF.

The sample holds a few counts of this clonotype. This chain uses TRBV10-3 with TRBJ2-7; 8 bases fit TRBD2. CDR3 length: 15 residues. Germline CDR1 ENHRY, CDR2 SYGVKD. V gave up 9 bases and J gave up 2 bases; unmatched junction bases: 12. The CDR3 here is CAITPGGAAPYEQYF. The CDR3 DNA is TGTGCCATTACTCCGGGAGGGGCAGCTCCCTACGAGCAGTACTTC.

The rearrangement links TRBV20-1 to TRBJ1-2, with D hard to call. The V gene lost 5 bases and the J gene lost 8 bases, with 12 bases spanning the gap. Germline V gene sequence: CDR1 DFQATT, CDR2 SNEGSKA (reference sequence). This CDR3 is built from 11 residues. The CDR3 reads CSAWGGFGYTF. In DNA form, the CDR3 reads TGCAGTGCTTGGGGAGGGTTCGGCTACACCTTC.